The 32 T cell receptor beta chains reported below all come from one sample, sequenced in a study of blood T cell repertoires in COVID-19. Clones were read by immunoSEQ multiplex PCR, and TCRdb kept only the in-frame ones, dropping some. The profile shows 250,000 or so clones, roughly four fifths of them singletons. Material for sequencing was PBMCs or T cells enriched from blood (not recorded which). These receptor sequences come from a man aged 50-59 years who had recovered from COVID-19.

In this sample, this clone turned up a few times. This chain links TRBV12-3 or TRBV12-4 with TRBJ1-6, with D uncertain. The CDR3 is made up of 11 amino acids. Trimming left V 4 bases short and J 7 bases short, with 2 bases between. The CDR3 nucleotides are TGTGCCAGCAGTTCAAATTCACCCCTCCACTTT. Translating gives CASSSNSPLHF.

This chain links TRBV28 with TRBJ2-3, with 9 bases identical to TRBD2. Germline trimming cut 8 bases from V and 6 bases from J; bases unmatched to any gene: 15. CDR3 length: 16 amino acids. CDR1 and CDR2 from the germline V gene are MDHEN and SYDVKM. The CDR3 spells CASPSRGGAAFDTQYF. DNA for the CDR3: TGTGCCAGCCCGTCTCGCGGGGGGGCCGCGTTTGATACGCAGTATTTT.

The chain is built from TRBV5-1 and TRBJ2-1, with 15 bases lining up with TRBD2. Trimming cost V 4 bases and J 8 bases; bases outside gene matches: 10. Germline V gene data show CDR1 as SGHRS and CDR2 as YFSETQ. This CDR3 is 17 amino acids long. CDR3 loop: CASSQRTSGRAGDEQFF. The CDR3 bases are TGCGCCAGCAGCCAGCGGACTAGCGGGAGGGCCGGCGATGAGCAGTTCTTC.

This chain joins TRBV3-1 (or the pseudogene TRBV3-2) and TRBJ1-2; 10 nucleotides align to TRBD1. The V and J ends lost 5 bases and 5 bases, in that order; junction bases with no gene match: 5. The V gene's germline CDR1 is LGHDT and CDR2 YNNKEL (reference sequence). This CDR3 comprises 14 residues. The CDR3 sequence is CASSYGTGEYGYTF. CDR3 nucleotides: TGTGCCAGCAGCTACGGGACAGGGGAATATGGCTACACCTTC.

Only a few counts were recorded for this clone. The junction and the germline gene differ at one end; a read error may be behind it. The V gene is TRBV14, the J gene TRBJ2-1; 7 bases agree with TRBD1. Germline CDR1 and CDR2: SGHDN and FVKESK. The CDR3 length is 13 residues. CDR3 DNA: TGTGCCAGCAGCCTACAGGGGAATGACCCTCATGTCTTC. This encodes CASSLQGNDPHVF. The full variable domain, its missing parts supplied by reference TRBV14 and TRBJ2-1, is EAGVTQFPSHSVIEKGQTVTLRCDPISGHDNLYWYRRVMGKEIKFLLHFVKESKQDESGMPNNRFLAERTGGTYSTLKVQPAELEDSGVYFCASSLQGNDPHVFGPGTRLTVL.

This clone came up once. The chain carries TRBV19 and TRBJ1-1, with D possibly matching TRBD1 (5 bases). The length of the CDR3 is 14 residues. V gave up 5 bases and J gave up 4 bases, with 14 bases separating them. Germline CDR1 and CDR2: LNHDA and SQIVND (reference sequence). The CDR3 is CASSVPGGSTEAFF. The CDR3 nucleotides read TGTGCCAGTAGTGTTCCGGGGGGGAGCACTGAAGCTTTCTTT.

A few counts support this clone. The V call is TRBV13, the J call TRBJ1-4; D may be TRBD1 (5 bases). The CDR3 is 15 amino acids. V lost 5 bases, J lost 2 bases, and 12 bases lay in between. The germline gives CDR1 PRHDT, CDR2 FYEKMQ (reference sequence). The CDR3 protein is CASSRHRGTNEKLFF. CDR3 DNA: TGTGCCAGCAGCCGCCATAGGGGTACTAATGAAAAACTGTTTTTT.

The rearrangement uses TRBV3-1 (or the pseudogene TRBV3-2) and TRBJ2-5; 7 bases map to TRBD1. The ends lost 5 bases at V and 5 bases at J; junction bases unmatched: 11. CDR3 length: 15 amino acids. CDR1 is LGHDT and CDR2 is YNNKEL in the germline V gene (reference sequence). CDR3 in DNA: TGTGCCAGCAGCTGGGAGACAGGGTTTCTCGAGACCCAGTACTTC. It translates to CASSWETGFLETQYF.

V usage is TRBV7-6 and J usage is TRBJ1-3; D remains ambiguous. Trimming cost V 1 base and J 0 bases, with 10 bases left between them. Germline CDR1 is SGHVS and CDR2 is FNYEAQ. The CDR3 sequence is 16 residues long. The chain's CDR3 is CASSLGPADSGNTIYF. CDR3 in DNA: TGTGCCAGCAGCTTAGGCCCTGCGGACTCTGGAAACACCATATATTTT. Looking up the rest from reference TRBV7-6 and TRBJ1-3 gives the full variable domain: GAGVSQSPRYKVTKRGQDVALRCDPISGHVSLYWYRQALGQGPEFLTYFNYEAQQDKSGLPNDRFSAERPEGSISTLTIQRTEQRDSAMYRCASSLGPADSGNTIYFGEGSWLTVV.

This chain uses TRBV19 with TRBJ2-7; D gene unclear. CDR1 and CDR2 (germline): LNHDA, SQIVND (reference sequence). This CDR3 comprises 14 residues. V was cut by 7 bases and J by 0 bases, with 13 bases left in between. CDR3 loop: CASTRTWSSYEQYF. In DNA form, the CDR3 reads TGTGCCAGTACTCGAACTTGGAGCTCCTACGAGCAGTACTTC.

This rearrangement joins TRBV6-5 to TRBJ2-7; 8 bases are a match to TRBD1. The CDR3 sequence is 14 residues long. CDR1 MNHEY and CDR2 SVGAGI come from the germline V gene. The V segment lost 5 bases and the J segment 0 bases; nucleotides outside the gene matches: 3. CDR3 region: CASSHGQGSYEQYF. The CDR3 DNA is TGTGCCAGCAGTCATGGACAGGGCTCCTACGAGCAGTACTTC.

V is TRBV5-1 and J is TRBJ1-1, with D perhaps TRBD1 (5 bases). CDR3 length equals 13 residues. Trimming cost V 4 bases and J 5 bases, with 12 bases left between them. The germline V gene has CDR1 SGHRS and CDR2 YFSETQ. In DNA, the CDR3 is TGCGCCAGCAGCGAAGCCAGGGATACTGAAGCTTTCTTT. This codes for CASSEARDTEAFF.

This clone appeared once. The J gene is TRBJ1-1, the V gene TRBV5-6, with 8 positions matching TRBD1. The CDR3 is 14 amino acids. Germline CDR1 SGHDT, CDR2 YYEEEE. J was trimmed by 1 base and V by 2 bases; bases with no gene match: 1. The CDR3 DNA is TGTGCCAGCAGCTTTGGGACAGGGAACACTGAAGCTTTCTTT. It translates to CASSFGTGNTEAFF.

The chain links TRBV6-2 or TRBV6-3 to TRBJ2-7, with TRBD2 identical over 7 bases. The germline gives CDR1 MNHEY, CDR2 SVGEGT. The CDR3 has 15 residues. Trimming removed 0 bases from V and 2 bases from J; junction bases left unmatched: 4. Written as DNA, the CDR3 is TGTGCCAGCAGTTACTCTAGCGGGCGAACCTACGAGCAGTACTTC. Translation gives CASSYSSGRTYEQYF.

The chain joins TRBV7-6 to TRBJ1-1, with a weak D call TRBD1 (5 bases). Germline V gene data show CDR1 as SGHVS and CDR2 as FNYEAQ. This CDR3 comprises 15 residues. V was pared by 4 bases and J by 3 bases, with 15 bases between. The CDR3 DNA reads TGTGCCAGCAGCTCATCGAGGGCGGGGGACACTGAAGCTTTCTTT. Protein product: CASSSSRAGDTEAFF.

The chain combines TRBV29-1 with TRBJ1-5; 9 bases align to TRBD1. V dropped 7 bases and J dropped 4; count of bases not matched to a gene: 5. Germline lookup yields CDR1 SQVTM and CDR2 ANQGSEA. This CDR3 is built from 13 residues. CDR3 bases: TGCAGCGCCACAGGACAGGGGAATCAGCCCCAGCATTTT. This encodes CSATGQGNQPQHF.

In its sample, this clone was seen once. The rearrangement uses TRBV28 and TRBJ2-5, with 9 positions matching TRBD1. The CDR3 runs 13 residues. Germline CDR1 and CDR2: MDHEN and SYDVKM. The V and J ends lost 6 bases and 7 bases, in that order; junction bases with no gene match: 6. The CDR3: CASRTGGSGTQYF. CDR3 sequence (DNA): TGTGCCAGCAGAACAGGGGGCTCGGGGACCCAGTACTTC.

In this sample, this clone turned up once. This sequence joins TRBV9 and TRBJ1-2; 12 nucleotides line up with TRBD1. The CDR3 has 17 residues. V lost 3 bases and J lost 3; bases outside the gene matches: 9. CDR1 SGDLS and CDR2 YYNGEE come from the germline V gene. CDR3: CASSAGTGGEWDYGYTF. In DNA form, the CDR3 reads TGTGCCAGCAGCGCCGGGACAGGGGGCGAGTGGGACTATGGCTACACCTTC.

CDR3 DNA: TGTGCCAGCAGCCGCGGTACAGGGAATCAGCCCCAGCATTTT. As protein: CASSRGTGNQPQHF. V and J are TRBV7-9 and TRBJ1-5, with a possible D match to TRBD1 (6 bases). Germline V lookup: CDR1 SEHNR, CDR2 FQNEAQ (reference sequence). The CDR3 contains 14 residues. The V and J ends lost 5 bases and 4 bases respectively, with 12 bases between them.

The chain combines TRBV28 with TRBJ1-5, with 10 bases fitting TRBD1. J gave up 2 bases and V 6 bases, and 10 bases lay outside the gene matches. The CDR3 is made up of 17 amino acids. Germline CDR1 is MDHEN and CDR2 is SYDVKM. CDR3 coding DNA: TGTGCCAGCAGGGGGACAGGGGATGCGTGGGGCAATCAGCCCCAGCATTTT. Amino acid sequence: CASRGTGDAWGNQPQHF. The whole variable domain, remainder taken from reference TRBV28 and TRBJ1-5, is DVKVTQSSRYLVKRTGEKVFLECVQDMDHENMFWYRQDPGLGLRLIYFSYDVKMKEKGDIPEGYSVSREKKERFSLILESASTNQTSMYLCASRGTGDAWGNQPQHFGDGTRLSIL.

The genes are TRBV18 and TRBJ2-1, with D possibly matching TRBD2 (5 bases). The germline V gene encodes CDR1 KGHSH and CDR2 LQKENI. V gave up 2 bases and J gave up 8 bases, with 7 bases separating them. CDR3 length: 12 amino acids. CDR3 amino acids: CASSPVRDEQFF. CDR3 nucleotides: TGTGCCAGCTCACCAGTGAGGGATGAGCAGTTCTTC.

This clone was seen once. The rearrangement links TRBV5-6 to TRBJ1-1, with TRBD1 matching over 9 bases. The trim removed 2 bases at V and 5 bases at J, leaving 13 bases unmatched. CDR3 length: 17 amino acids. CDR1 and CDR2 (germline): SGHDT, YYEEEE. Written as DNA, the CDR3 is TGTGCCAGCAGCTTTATCCCGGACAGGGGCCGTCGAACTGAAGCTTTCTTT. Translated, it gives CASSFIPDRGRRTEAFF.

The CDR3 nucleotides are TGTGCAAAACCTAGCTGGCGGGAGGACACCGGGGAGCTGTTTTTT. Translated: CAKPSWREDTGELFF. The J gene is TRBJ2-2, the V gene TRBV25-1; 8 bases are shared with TRBD2. This CDR3 comprises 15 residues. Germline CDR1 reads MGHDK; CDR2 reads SYGVNS.

Note on this clone: The DNA is left out, because the CDR3 cannot be placed on it with certainty; the CDR3 is given as TCRdb lists it. J is TRBJ1-1 and V is TRBV21-1. TRBV21-1 is a pseudogene. The CDR3 length is 20 residues, termini included. The CDR3 spells CASSNLWAGGTDTGDTEAFF.

J is TRBJ1-5 and V is TRBV5-6; unclear D gene. The V end lost 0 bases, the J end lost 2 bases, and 6 bases lay between the germline ends. Germline loops: CDR1 SGHDT, CDR2 YYEEEE. The CDR3 loop spans 14 amino acids. This CDR3 is CASSLVTGNQPQHF. DNA of the CDR3: TGTGCCAGCAGCTTGGTCACAGGCAATCAGCCCCAGCATTTT.

The chain joins TRBV3-1 (or the pseudogene TRBV3-2) to TRBJ1-4, with D unclear. The CDR3 consists of 15 residues. Trimming shortened V by 4 bases and J by 5 bases, and 14 bases separated the two germline ends. Germline CDR1 and CDR2: LGHDT and YNNKEL (reference sequence). CDR3 nucleotides: TGTGCCAGCAGCCGAGTGGGAGTAGTAAATGAAAAACTGTTTTTT. It specifies CASSRVGVVNEKLFF.

This chain connects TRBV7-2 to TRBJ2-7, with D perhaps TRBD2 (5 bases). The germline gives CDR1 SGHTA, CDR2 FQGNSA. V lost 0 bases to trimming and J lost 0 bases, with 9 bases between them. This CDR3 region has 15 residues. Here the CDR3 reads CASSLAEVVSYEQYF. CDR3 nucleotides: TGTGCCAGCAGCTTAGCGGAGGTCGTCTCCTACGAGCAGTACTTC. The full variable domain, with the rest looked up from reference TRBV7-2 and TRBJ2-7, is GAGVSQSPSNKVTEKGKDVELRCDPISGHTALYWYRQSLGQGLEFLIYFQGNSAPDKSGLPSDRFSAERTGGSVSTLTIQRTQQEDSAVYLCASSLAEVVSYEQYFGPGTRLTVT.

This clone appeared a single time. The chain joins TRBV27 to TRBJ1-6; the match to TRBD1 covers 9 bases. J was trimmed by 3 bases and V by 8 bases; bases with no gene match: 5. CDR3 length: 15 amino acids. Germline CDR1 MNHEY, CDR2 SMNVEV (reference sequence). The CDR3 DNA follows: TGTGCCAGCTCTCGACAGGGGGACTATAATTCACCCCTCCACTTT. Translation gives CASSRQGDYNSPLHF.

The chain is built from TRBV9 and TRBJ2-2; the match to TRBD1 covers 10 bases. Trimming took 3 bases from V and 6 from J; bases not matched to a gene: 8. The CDR3 sequence is 16 residues long. The V gene's germline CDR1 is SGDLS and CDR2 YYNGEE. The CDR3 spells CASSGRTGGGPGELFF. The CDR3 bases are TGTGCCAGCAGCGGCCGGACAGGGGGAGGACCCGGGGAGCTGTTTTTT. Drawing the rest from reference TRBV9 and TRBJ2-2, the complete variable domain is DSGVTQTPKHLITATGQRVTLRCSPRSGDLSVYWYQQSLDQGLQFLIQYYNGEERAKGNILERFSAQQFPDLHSELNLSSLELGDSALYFCASSGRTGGGPGELFFGEGSRLTVL.

CDR3 amino acids: CASSPGEGFSTDTQYF. Written as DNA, the CDR3 is TGTGCCAGCAGCCCCGGGGAGGGCTTTAGCACAGATACGCAGTATTTT. This chain links TRBV11-3 with TRBJ2-3, with TRBD2 matching over 7 bases. The germline V gene encodes CDR1 SGHNT and CDR2 YENEEA. J was trimmed by 0 bases and V by 5 bases; bases with no gene match: 8. This CDR3 has 16 amino acids.

This chain connects TRBV9 to TRBJ1-3, with D perhaps matching TRBD1 (5 bases). With 4 bases removed from V and 4 bases from J, the gap between germline ends came to 21 bases. The germline gives CDR1 SGDLS, CDR2 YYNGEE. The CDR3 totals 17 residues. The CDR3 loop is CASSPVGGAGFGNTIYF. CDR3 coding DNA: TGTGCCAGCAGCCCAGTTGGAGGGGCAGGGTTCGGAAACACCATATATTTT.

This chain joins TRBV6-2 or TRBV6-3 and TRBJ2-7; 7 positions agree with TRBD2. The CDR3 consists of 15 residues. The germline V gene encodes CDR1 MNHEY and CDR2 SVGEGT. Trimming removed 2 bases from V and 3 bases from J; junction bases left unmatched: 7. CDR3 sequence (DNA): TGTGCCAGCAGTTACGATGCTAGCGGCTACTACGAGCAGTACTTC. Its protein is CASSYDASGYYEQYF.